This T cell receptor beta chain is drawn from a study of PD-1 blockade in classical Hodgkin lymphoma. Overall study results and limits: What drove the repertoire differences, possibly disease activity or prior therapy, has not been defined. Newly diagnosed patients had diversity similar to the baseline diversity of complete responders.

Germline V gene sequence: CDR1 SEHNR, CDR2 FQNEAQ (reference sequence). Between the trimmed V and J ends, which lost 5 bases and 5 bases, there was a span of 10 bases. This CDR3 region has 13 residues. Concerning this clone: Its antigen is currently unknown.

Sample time point: cycle 4 day 1 (C4D1), after 6 weeks of nivolumab. All the patients suffered relapse after autologous stem cell transplantation, and brentuximab vedotin exposure differed. Measured with immunoSEQ multiplex PCR; TCRdb has only the in-frame clones, and not every one. The sample includes tens of thousands of clones, 70% to 90% seen only once; the top ten take about 8.3%. The chain couples TRBV7-9 to TRBJ1-5, with D possibly being TRBD1 (5 bases). Sample: peripheral blood mononuclear cells (PBMCs), taken before the fourth cycle of nivolumab. The sequence was obtained from a human donor with classical Hodgkin lymphoma. The CDR3 DNA sequence: TGTGCCAGCAGCCGGGACGGGGATCAGCCCCAGCATTTT. It encodes CASSRDGDQPQHF. Full variable domain (rest looked up from reference TRBV7-9 and TRBJ1-5): DTGVSQNPRHKITKRGQNVTFRCDPISEHNRLYWYRQTLGQGPEFLTYFQNEAQLEKSRLLSDRFSAERPKGSFSTLEIQRTEQGDSAMYLCASSRDGDQPQHFGDGTRLSIL.